This T cell receptor beta chain was captured in a study of blood T cell repertoires in COVID-19. Study background: The study drew acute and convalescent COVID-19 samples from the United States, Italy and Spain. Nucleic acid was either cDNA or gDNA, and it came from T cells, B-cell-depleted T cells, or PBMCs.

Per the original data handling: Amplification from reference gene primers served as the basis for estimated nucleated cell counts. Data came from immunoSEQ multiplex PCR; TCRdb stores just in-frame clones and leaves some out. Clone size and V and J calls were adopted from that table, with D and trimming inferred from the DNA. The sample holds around 180,000 clones, 79% seen once. This clone turned up a few times. CDR1 and CDR2 (germline): MGHRA, YSYEKL. Trimming shortened V by 2 bases and J by 7 bases, and 18 bases separated the two germline ends. This CDR3 contains 16 residues. This chain links TRBV4-1 with TRBJ1-5; weak D call: TRBD1 (5 bases). The clonotype comes from a man between 60 and 75 years old with active or convalescent COVID-19. Sequencing input: peripheral blood. The CDR3: CASSQILRSGGQPQHF. The CDR3 nucleotides read TGCGCCAGCAGCCAAATTCTCCGGTCGGGGGGACAGCCCCAGCATTTT.